This T cell receptor (beta chain) derives from a study of blood T cell repertoires in COVID-19. The wider study: T cells, B-cell-depleted T cells, or PBMCs provided the cDNA or gDNA that served as material.

Residents of 24 US areas, aged roughly 18 to 95 years, made up the participants. The V gene lost 7 bases and the J gene lost 3 bases, with 6 bases spanning the gap. Looked up from germline, CDR1 is SQVTM and CDR2 is ANQGSEA. The CDR3 is 10 residues long. Original processing methods: Nucleated cell counts were estimated from reference gene primer amplification. Data came from immunoSEQ multiplex PCR; TCRdb stores just in-frame clones and leaves some out. Clone size and V and J calls were adopted from that table, with D and trimming inferred from the DNA. The table lists approximately 200,000 clones, about 90% of them singletons, with about 2.3% in the top ten.

The rearrangement uses TRBV29-1 and TRBJ1-1; D gene unclear. The sample consisted of PBMCs or T cells enriched from blood (not recorded which). The TCR comes from a woman in her 30s who had recovered from COVID-19. The CDR3 bases are TGCAGCGCCTCGGACACTGAAGCTTTCTTT. It codes for CSASDTEAFF.